The rows below give T cell receptor beta chains drawn from one sample of a study of blood T cell repertoires in COVID-19. Sequenced by immunoSEQ multiplex PCR; TCRdb stores in-frame clones only, minus some. Among 450,000 or so clones listed, approximately 90% were seen once. The sequenced sample was peripheral blood. The receptors here all came from a man aged 18 to 30 with COVID-19, enrolled during active disease. Both conserved end residues are part of each CDR3. The D gene is left open where the match is weak. Size is omitted from some rows. Given values are once, few, many or a class for expanded clones.

cdr3_aa: CASTQGHRYEQYF
cdr3_nt: TGTGCCAGTACCCAGGGACACCGGTACGAGCAGTACTTC
clone_size: .
d_call: .
j_call: TRBJ2-7
v_call: TRBV19

cdr3_aa: CASSLRTSISEQYF
cdr3_nt: TGTGCCAGCAGCCTCAGGACATCCATCTCCGAGCAGTACTTC
clone_size: .
d_call: .
j_call: TRBJ2-7
v_call: TRBV11-2

cdr3_aa: CASSLGGREGYTF
cdr3_nt: TGTGCCAGCAGCCTGGGAGGGAGGGAAGGCTACACCTTC
clone_size: .
d_call: .
j_call: TRBJ1-2
v_call: TRBV7-8

cdr3_aa: CASSYSGRRRGEQFF
cdr3_nt: TGTGCCAGCAGTTACTCTGGGAGGCGTAGGGGTGAGCAGTTCTTC
clone_size: .
d_call: .
j_call: TRBJ2-1
v_call: TRBV6-5

cdr3_aa: CASSPQLAGAYEQYF
cdr3_nt: TGTGCCAGCAGTCCCCAACTAGCGGGAGCCTACGAGCAGTACTTC
clone_size: .
d_call: TRBD2
j_call: TRBJ2-7
v_call: TRBV27

cdr3_aa: CASSSPTFSPDTQYF
cdr3_nt: TGTGCCAGCAGCTCCCCGACTTTCTCGCCCGATACGCAGTATTTT
clone_size: once
d_call: .
j_call: TRBJ2-3
v_call: TRBV7-8

cdr3_aa: CSVVLQGMRNTEAFF
cdr3_nt: TGCAGCGTCGTTCTTCAGGGAATGAGGAACACTGAAGCTTTCTTT
clone_size: once
d_call: .
j_call: TRBJ1-1
v_call: TRBV29-1

cdr3_aa: CASSGQGLAGGTDTQYF
cdr3_nt: TGTGCCAGCAGTGGACAGGGGCTAGCGGGGGGCACAGATACGCAGTATTTT
clone_size: .
d_call: TRBD2
j_call: TRBJ2-3
v_call: TRBV2

cdr3_aa: CASSPDRVSNEQYF
cdr3_nt: TGTGCCAGCAGCCCCGACAGGGTTTCAAACGAGCAGTACTTC
clone_size: once
d_call: TRBD1
j_call: TRBJ2-7
v_call: TRBV3-1/TRBV3-2

cdr3_aa: CASSNGGGVLSDTQYF
cdr3_nt: TGTGCCAGTAGTAATGGCGGGGGGGTTCTATCGGATACGCAGTATTTT
clone_size: .
d_call: TRBD2
j_call: TRBJ2-3
v_call: TRBV19

cdr3_aa: CASSLAGVAYNSPLHF
cdr3_nt: TGCGCCAGCAGCTTGGCAGGGGTCGCCTATAATTCACCCCTCCACTTT
clone_size: .
d_call: .
j_call: TRBJ1-6
v_call: TRBV5-1

cdr3_aa: CASSPVAGGTGELFF
cdr3_nt: TGTGCCAGCTCACCCGTCGCAGGGGGTACCGGGGAGCTGTTTTTT
clone_size: .
d_call: TRBD1
j_call: TRBJ2-2
v_call: TRBV18

cdr3_aa: CASSERQGARYEQYF
cdr3_nt: TGTGCCAGCAGTGAACGCCAGGGGGCTCGATACGAGCAGTACTTC
clone_size: .
d_call: TRBD1
j_call: TRBJ2-7
v_call: TRBV2

cdr3_aa: CASSEDWRGGWYEQYF
cdr3_nt: TGTGCCAGCAGTGAAGACTGGCGGGGAGGATGGTACGAGCAGTACTTC
clone_size: .
d_call: .
j_call: TRBJ2-7
v_call: TRBV6-1

cdr3_aa: CASSPQGLFQETQYF
cdr3_nt: TGTGCCAGCAGCCCGCAGGGCCTCTTTCAAGAGACCCAGTACTTC
clone_size: .
d_call: .
j_call: TRBJ2-5
v_call: TRBV7-9

cdr3_aa: CASSLQDGGYEQYF
cdr3_nt: TGTGCCAGCAGCTTACAAGACGGGGGCTACGAGCAGTACTTC
clone_size: .
d_call: .
j_call: TRBJ2-7
v_call: TRBV11-2

cdr3_aa: CASSSGQGHSPLHF
cdr3_nt: TGTGCCAGCAGCTCGGGACAGGGCCATTCACCCCTCCACTTT
clone_size: .
d_call: TRBD1
j_call: TRBJ1-6
v_call: TRBV7-8

cdr3_aa: CASSFKETQYF
cdr3_nt: TGCGCCAGCAGCTTTAAAGAGACCCAGTACTTC
clone_size: .
d_call: .
j_call: TRBJ2-5
v_call: TRBV5-1

cdr3_aa: CASSRTSGHSTDTQYF
cdr3_nt: TGTGCCAGCAGCCGTACTAGCGGCCACTCCACAGATACGCAGTATTTT
clone_size: once
d_call: TRBD2
j_call: TRBJ2-3
v_call: TRBV5-8

cdr3_aa: CASSLGELYYTF
cdr3_nt: TGTGCCAGCAGCTTGGGGGAGCTGTACTACACCTTC
clone_size: .
d_call: .
j_call: TRBJ1-2
v_call: TRBV5-6

cdr3_aa: CASSGSGAIWEETQYF
cdr3_nt: TGTGCCAGCAGTGGGTCAGGGGCGATTTGGGAAGAGACCCAGTACTTC
clone_size: .
d_call: .
j_call: TRBJ2-5
v_call: TRBV2

cdr3_aa: CASSLELAGENTGELFF
cdr3_nt: TGTGCCAGCAGCTTGGAACTAGCGGGGGAGAACACCGGGGAGCTGTTTTTT
clone_size: .
d_call: TRBD2
j_call: TRBJ2-2
v_call: TRBV5-4

cdr3_aa: CASTDVGRGNTEAFF
cdr3_nt: TGTGCCAGCACCGACGTGGGGAGAGGGAACACTGAAGCTTTCTTT
clone_size: .
d_call: .
j_call: TRBJ1-1
v_call: TRBV7-2

cdr3_aa: CASSEYKGAGTDTQYF
cdr3_nt: TGTGCCAGCAGTGAATATAAGGGAGCGGGCACAGATACGCAGTATTTT
clone_size: .
d_call: .
j_call: TRBJ2-3
v_call: TRBV25-1

cdr3_aa: CASSFNRDGYTF
cdr3_nt: TGTGCCAGCAGTTTTAACAGGGATGGCTACACCTTC
clone_size: .
d_call: .
j_call: TRBJ1-2
v_call: TRBV12-3/TRBV12-4

cdr3_aa: CASSLGGINEQFF
cdr3_nt: TGTGCCAGCAGCTTAGGCGGTATAAATGAGCAGTTCTTC
clone_size: .
d_call: .
j_call: TRBJ2-1
v_call: TRBV5-8

cdr3_aa: CASNKGETNTGELFF
cdr3_nt: TGTGCCAGCAACAAGGGAGAGACGAACACCGGGGAGCTGTTTTTT
clone_size: .
d_call: .
j_call: TRBJ2-2
v_call: TRBV6-6

cdr3_aa: CASSPGSFPNYGYTF
cdr3_nt: TGTGCCAGCAGCCCTGGCTCCTTTCCTAACTATGGCTACACCTTC
clone_size: once
d_call: .
j_call: TRBJ1-2
v_call: TRBV13

cdr3_aa: CATISGSLKLGLNTGELFF
cdr3_nt: TGTGCCACAATAAGCGGGAGTCTAAAGCTTGGACTAAACACCGGGGAGCTGTTTTTT
clone_size: .
d_call: TRBD2
j_call: TRBJ2-2
v_call: TRBV19

cdr3_aa: CASSADRDGTDTQYF
cdr3_nt: TGTGCCAGCAGCGCGGACAGGGATGGCACAGATACGCAGTATTTT
clone_size: .
d_call: TRBD1
j_call: TRBJ2-3
v_call: TRBV2

cdr3_aa: CASSLDVAGEKLFF
cdr3_nt: TGTGCCAGCAGCTTAGACGTGGCAGGTGAAAAACTGTTTTTT
clone_size: .
d_call: .
j_call: TRBJ1-4
v_call: TRBV7-9

cdr3_aa: CASRQPRGSGANVLTF
cdr3_nt: TGTGCCAGCAGACAACCTAGGGGCTCTGGGGCCAACGTCCTGACTTTC
clone_size: once
d_call: .
j_call: TRBJ2-6
v_call: TRBV7-9

cdr3_aa: CASSFGGVVYEQYF
cdr3_nt: TGTGCCAGCAGTTTCGGGGGGGTAGTCTACGAGCAGTACTTC
clone_size: .
d_call: TRBD2
j_call: TRBJ2-7
v_call: TRBV27

cdr3_aa: CASSLGQADRPNYGYTF
cdr3_nt: TGCGCCAGCAGCTTGGGACAGGCTGATCGCCCTAACTATGGCTACACCTTC
clone_size: .
d_call: .
j_call: TRBJ1-2
v_call: TRBV5-1

cdr3_aa: CASSQPLGNTDTQYF
cdr3_nt: TGTGCCAGCAGCCAACCACTAGGGAACACAGATACGCAGTATTTT
clone_size: .
d_call: .
j_call: TRBJ2-3
v_call: TRBV7-8

cdr3_aa: CASSRGYGTEAFF
cdr3_nt: TGTGCCAGCTCAAGGGGATACGGCACTGAAGCTTTCTTT
clone_size: .
d_call: .
j_call: TRBJ1-1
v_call: TRBV27

cdr3_aa: CASSLGLAGSETQYF
cdr3_nt: TGTGCCAGCAGCTTAGGACTAGCGGGATCAGAGACCCAGTACTTC
clone_size: .
d_call: TRBD2
j_call: TRBJ2-5
v_call: TRBV7-9

cdr3_aa: CSIRTGAYEQYF
cdr3_nt: TGCAGCATCCGGACAGGAGCCTACGAGCAGTACTTC
clone_size: .
d_call: TRBD1
j_call: TRBJ2-7
v_call: TRBV29-1

cdr3_aa: CATQLGIGEETQYF
cdr3_nt: TGTGCCACTCAATTAGGAATAGGGGAAGAGACCCAGTACTTC
clone_size: .
d_call: .
j_call: TRBJ2-5
v_call: TRBV6-5

cdr3_aa: CASSTQDIRRVAEQFF
cdr3_nt: TGTGCCAGCAGCACGCAGGACATCCGAAGGGTTGCTGAGCAGTTCTTC
clone_size: .
d_call: .
j_call: TRBJ2-1
v_call: TRBV11-3

cdr3_aa: CASSINGAHSSTDTQYF
cdr3_nt: TGTGCCAGTAGTATTAATGGGGCCCACTCTAGCACAGATACGCAGTATTTT
clone_size: .
d_call: .
j_call: TRBJ2-3
v_call: TRBV19

cdr3_aa: CASSPQGMNTEAFF
cdr3_nt: TGCGCCAGCAGCCCTCAGGGAATGAACACTGAAGCTTTCTTT
clone_size: .
d_call: .
j_call: TRBJ1-1
v_call: TRBV5-1

cdr3_aa: CASNGGQGSIDTQYF
cdr3_nt: TGTGCCAGCAACGGAGGACAGGGTTCAATAGATACGCAGTATTTT
clone_size: .
d_call: TRBD1
j_call: TRBJ2-3
v_call: TRBV6-5

cdr3_aa: CASSYGPRGGNTEAFF
cdr3_nt: TGTGCCAGCAGTTACGGCCCTAGGGGAGGGAACACTGAAGCTTTCTTT
clone_size: .
d_call: .
j_call: TRBJ1-1
v_call: TRBV6-5

cdr3_aa: CASSLGLGYEQYF
cdr3_nt: TGTGCCAGCAGCCTGGGGCTCGGCTACGAGCAGTACTTC
clone_size: .
d_call: .
j_call: TRBJ2-7
v_call: TRBV14

cdr3_aa: CASSQGQLNQPQHF
cdr3_nt: TGTGCCAGCAGCCAAGGACAGCTCAATCAGCCCCAGCATTTT
clone_size: .
d_call: .
j_call: TRBJ1-5
v_call: TRBV4-2

cdr3_aa: CASSEGLRDSTDTQYF
cdr3_nt: TGCGCCAGCAGCGAAGGTCTGCGGGATAGCACAGATACGCAGTATTTT
clone_size: .
d_call: .
j_call: TRBJ2-3
v_call: TRBV4-1

cdr3_aa: CATLPAGEETQYF
cdr3_nt: TGTGCCACCTTACCTGCGGGGGAGGAGACCCAGTACTTC
clone_size: .
d_call: TRBD2
j_call: TRBJ2-5
v_call: TRBV10-3

cdr3_aa: CASSLESGDGQPQHF
cdr3_nt: TGCGCCAGCAGCTTGGAATCAGGGGACGGTCAGCCCCAGCATTTT
clone_size: few
d_call: .
j_call: TRBJ1-5
v_call: TRBV5-1

cdr3_aa: CASSLTTGELFF
cdr3_nt: TGTGCCAGCAGCTTGACTACCGGGGAGCTGTTTTTT
clone_size: .
d_call: .
j_call: TRBJ2-2
v_call: TRBV5-6

cdr3_aa: CASSLSSYEQYF
cdr3_nt: TGTGCCAGCAGCCTAAGCTCCTACGAGCAGTACTTC
clone_size: .
d_call: .
j_call: TRBJ2-7
v_call: TRBV5-4

cdr3_aa: CASSRGQTYEQYF
cdr3_nt: TGTGCCAGCAGCCGCGGACAGACCTACGAGCAGTACTTC
clone_size: .
d_call: .
j_call: TRBJ2-7
v_call: TRBV7-9

cdr3_aa: CASSPDRPNQETQYF
cdr3_nt: TGTGCCAGCAGCCCAGACAGGCCCAACCAAGAGACCCAGTACTTC
clone_size: .
d_call: .
j_call: TRBJ2-5
v_call: TRBV2